Below are 23 T cell receptor beta chains sequenced from a single sample in a study of beta chain features in type 1 diabetes. Every bit of the isolated RNA underwent reverse transcription, so sequencing read expressed TCRB transcripts. TCRdb's table, derived via immunoSEQ multiplex PCR, lists solely in-frame clones and lacks some. Of about 360,000 clones listed, roughly 13% are singletons. Source material: naive CD4+ T cells from blood. Receptors originate from a man between 18 and 29 years old in good health.

The chain is built from TRBV7-6 and TRBJ1-1; 10 bases are shared with TRBD1. Germline V gene lookup returns CDR1 SGHVS and CDR2 FNYEAQ. CDR3 length: 14 amino acids. V shed 1 base and J 6 bases; nucleotides not matched to a gene: 2. Here the CDR3 reads CASSLEGQGSEAFF. The CDR3 DNA reads TGTGCCAGCAGCTTAGAGGGACAGGGGTCTGAAGCTTTCTTT.

The CDR3 spells CASPSGDSPLHF. CDR3 DNA: TGTGCCAGTCCATCGGGGGATTCACCCCTCCACTTT. The chain couples TRBV28 to TRBJ1-6; perhaps TRBD1 as D (5 bases). V was cut by 9 bases and J by 8 bases, with 11 bases left in between. Germline lookup yields CDR1 MDHEN and CDR2 SYDVKM. This CDR3 has 12 residues. The entire variable domain, with the rest obtained from reference TRBV28 and TRBJ1-6, is as follows: DVKVTQSSRYLVKRTGEKVFLECVQDMDHENMFWYRQDPGLGLRLIYFSYDVKMKEKGDIPEGYSVSREKKERFSLILESASTNQTSMYLCASPSGDSPLHFGNGTRLTVT.

This clone was counted only a few times. The gene calls are TRBV30 and TRBJ1-1; D remains ambiguous. Germline values: CDR1 GTSNPN, CDR2 SVGIG (reference sequence). Trimming left V 2 bases short and J 4 bases short, with 5 bases between. The CDR3 contains 11 residues. This CDR3 reads CAWSPRTEAFF. In nucleotides, the CDR3 is TGTGCCTGGAGTCCCCGCACTGAAGCTTTCTTT.

The chain combines TRBV5-6 with TRBJ1-2; no firm D call. The ends were cut back, 4 bases at V and 8 bases at J, with 9 bases in the middle. Germline CDR1 is SGHDT and CDR2 is YYEEEE. The CDR3 is 11 residues long. The CDR3 nucleotides are TGTGCCAGCAGCGGCATTGGCGGCTACACCTTC. Its translation is CASSGIGGYTF.

This sequence joins TRBV18 and TRBJ2-3; no reliable D call. The germline V and J ends were trimmed by 0 bases and 4 bases, with 8 bases remaining between them. Germline V gene sequence: CDR1 KGHSH, CDR2 LQKENI. The CDR3 contains 14 residues. CDR3 nucleotides: TGTGCCAGCTCACCACCGAGTATCCCAGATACGCAGTATTTT. It specifies CASSPPSIPDTQYF.

The chain uses TRBV29-1 and TRBJ2-1; 9 nucleotides align to TRBD2. The CDR3 length is 13 residues. Germline trimming cut 3 bases from V and 9 bases from J; bases unmatched to any gene: 6. Germline lookup yields CDR1 SQVTM and CDR2 ANQGSEA. The CDR3 sequence is CSVDGGGAREQFF. The CDR3 DNA reads TGCAGCGTTGACGGCGGGGGGGCTCGTGAGCAGTTCTTC.

This clone has a handful of counts. The J gene is TRBJ2-5, the V gene TRBV11-3; the D gene is possibly TRBD2 (6 bases). Germline V lookup: CDR1 SGHNT, CDR2 YENEEA. V was cut by 6 bases and J by 5 bases, with 16 bases left in between. This CDR3 comprises 14 residues. CDR3 residues: CASSLQRRGETQYF. CDR3 DNA: TGTGCCAGCAGTCTACAGAGACGGGGGGAGACCCAGTACTTC.

This clone was seen a handful of times. The chain joins TRBV25-1 to TRBJ2-2; the D gene is possibly TRBD1 (6 bases). Germline lookup yields CDR1 MGHDK and CDR2 SYGVNS. Trimming shortened V by 8 bases and J by 5 bases, and 15 bases separated the two germline ends. This CDR3 comprises 14 residues. As DNA, the CDR3 is TGTGCCAGCGGCACCTGGGGGCGGACCGGGGAGCTGTTTTTT. Its translation: CASGTWGRTGELFF.

This chain links TRBV7-2 with TRBJ2-7, with D hard to call. The germline V gene encodes CDR1 SGHTA and CDR2 FQGNSA. Trimming removed 2 bases at V and 3 bases at J, with 5 bases between. The CDR3 is 12 residues long. Here the CDR3 reads CASSLLIYEQYF. CDR3 bases: TGTGCCAGCAGCTTATTAATCTACGAGCAGTACTTC.

The rearrangement links TRBV5-1 to TRBJ1-1; D is perhaps TRBD1 (6 bases). CDR1 and CDR2 from the germline V gene are SGHRS and YFSETQ. This CDR3 is built from 14 residues. Trimming left V 3 bases short and J 0 bases short, with 9 bases between. CDR3 sequence (DNA): TGCGCCAGCAGCTCGGGACAAATGAACACTGAAGCTTTCTTT. Amino acid sequence: CASSSGQMNTEAFF.

The genes are TRBV30 and TRBJ2-7, with D perhaps matching TRBD2 (6 bases). The CDR3 is 14 residues long. The germline V and J ends were trimmed by 4 bases and 2 bases, with 15 bases remaining between them. Germline V gene sequence: CDR1 GTSNPN, CDR2 SVGIG (reference sequence). CDR3 sequence (DNA): TGTGCCTGGACTGACGGAGGGCTAGCCTACGAGCAGTACTTC. Its protein product is CAWTDGGLAYEQYF.

This clone appeared a few times. The chain links TRBV7-2 to TRBJ1-4, with no clear D. V was shortened by 5 bases and J by 0 bases, with 7 bases between the two germline ends. The CDR3 is 14 amino acids. From germline, CDR1 is SGHTA and CDR2 FQGNSA. The CDR3 here is CASSRQATNEKLFF. DNA for the CDR3: TGTGCCAGCAGCCGCCAGGCAACTAATGAAAAACTGTTTTTT.

This clone was counted at least ten times. The chain employs TRBV18 and TRBJ1-3; D is unresolved. The CDR3 extends over 15 amino acids. Germline V gene lookup returns CDR1 KGHSH and CDR2 LQKENI. Trimming pared 3 bases from V and 2 bases from J, leaving 11 bases between. DNA of the CDR3: TGTGCCAGCTCACCGGGTTGGAGCGCTGGAAACACCATATATTTT. It yields the protein CASSPGWSAGNTIYF.

V gene TRBV6-6 combines with J gene TRBJ1-1; 8 bases line up with TRBD1. Germline assignment: CDR1 MNHNY and CDR2 SVGAGI (reference sequence). V lost 2 bases, J lost 5 bases, and 10 bases stayed unmatched. CDR3 length: 16 amino acids. The CDR3: CASSYLGGQGATEAFF. Here the CDR3 DNA reads TGTGCCAGCAGTTACCTAGGGGGGCAGGGGGCTACTGAAGCTTTCTTT.

Only a few counts were recorded for this clone. The chain carries TRBV4-3 and TRBJ1-2; a weak D match, TRBD1 (6 bases). Trimming took off 0 bases at V and 7 bases at J, with 21 bases between the two ends. The CDR3 consists of 17 residues. CDR1 is LGHNA, CDR2 YSLEER, per germline. The CDR3 region is CASSQDFYRNRAGGYTF. The CDR3, as DNA: TGCGCCAGCAGCCAAGATTTCTATAGGAACAGGGCAGGTGGCTACACCTTC.

The rearrangement links TRBV30 to TRBJ1-2; 12 bases align to TRBD1. This CDR3 comprises 13 residues. CDR1 and CDR2 (germline): GTSNPN, SVGIG (reference sequence). V lost 8 bases to trimming and J lost 3 bases; unmatched junction nucleotides: 4. CDR3 protein: CAGTGGDYYGYTF. The CDR3 DNA is TGTGCCGGGACAGGGGGCGATTACTATGGCTACACCTTC.

CDR3 sequence reads: CAWSLVDEQFF. As DNA, the CDR3 is TGTGCCTGGAGCTTAGTCGATGAGCAGTTCTTC. This chain uses TRBV30 with TRBJ2-1; no clear D. This CDR3 region has 11 residues. Trimming pared 3 bases from V and 8 bases from J, leaving 8 bases between. Germline lookup yields CDR1 GTSNPN and CDR2 SVGIG (reference sequence).

This rearrangement joins TRBV4-3 to TRBJ1-5; D might be TRBD1 (6 bases). The germline gives CDR1 LGHNA, CDR2 YSLEER. CDR3 length: 17 amino acids. Trimming stripped 0 bases from V and 0 bases from J, with 12 bases between. CDR3 nucleotide sequence: TGCGCCAGCAGCCAAGATACGGGGGGCTCTAGCAATCAGCCCCAGCATTTT. The encoded protein is CASSQDTGGSSNQPQHF.

The gene calls are TRBV7-2 and TRBJ2-3; perhaps TRBD2 as D (6 bases). This CDR3 is 14 amino acids long. V gave up 5 bases and J gave up 4 bases, with 13 bases separating them. In germline, CDR1 is SGHTA, CDR2 FQGNSA. DNA for the CDR3: TGTGCCAGCAGCCCCGGGTGGAGGGCAGATACGCAGTATTTT. As protein: CASSPGWRADTQYF.

This clone appeared a single time. This chain uses TRBV6-5 with TRBJ1-2; 7 nucleotides match TRBD1. Germline V gene lookup returns CDR1 MNHEY and CDR2 SVGAGI. Losses at the gene ends were 11 bases for V and 2 bases for J; bases not matched to a gene: 14. This CDR3 contains 15 residues. The CDR3 sequence is CARTGGTGENYGYTF. The CDR3 region has the DNA TGTGCCCGAACTGGGGGAACAGGGGAAAACTATGGCTACACCTTC.

This clone was seen a handful of times. The same CDR3 is also encoded by other DNA sequences in this sample. CDR3 loop: CAWSSGGGYTF. The CDR3 region has the DNA TGTGCCTGGAGTTCGGGGGGCGGCTACACCTTC. The chain uses TRBV30 and TRBJ1-2; maybe TRBD1 (6 bases). V was pared by 2 bases and J by 8 bases, with 9 bases between. The germline CDR1 and CDR2 sequences are GTSNPN and SVGIG (reference sequence). This CDR3 spans 11 amino acids.

This chain joins TRBV30 and TRBJ1-1; possible D gene TRBD1, 6 bases. This CDR3 is built from 13 residues. The ends were cut back, 4 bases at V and 1 base at J, with 10 bases in the middle. CDR1 is GTSNPN, CDR2 SVGIG, per germline (reference sequence). The chain's CDR3 is CAWKWGPNTEAFF. In DNA form, the CDR3 reads TGTGCCTGGAAATGGGGGCCGAACACTGAAGCTTTCTTT.

The chain links TRBV25-1 to TRBJ2-7; TRBD1 matches at 8 bases. The CDR3 consists of 13 residues. V lost 6 bases to trimming and J lost 3 bases; unmatched junction nucleotides: 4. Germline V gene data show CDR1 as MGHDK and CDR2 as SYGVNS. The CDR3 DNA is TGTGCCAGCAGCAAGACAGGGGACTACGAGCAGTACTTC. Translating it yields CASSKTGDYEQYF.